This T cell receptor (beta chain) was documented in a study of PD-L1 blockade in urothelial cancer. About the study: The patients had undergone anywhere from 0 to 3 prior chemotherapy regimens. Analyses were performed on blood at 3 weeks after treatment start (the second dose) and at 6 weeks.

The time point is: pretreatment peripheral blood. Using immunoSEQ multiplex PCR, the repertoire was profiled, and TCRdb retains in-frame clones only, with some absent. This sample has about 86,000 clones, with 85% to 90% found just once. Per germline, CDR1 SEHNR and CDR2 FQNEAQ (reference sequence). The V segment lost 2 bases and the J segment 3 bases; nucleotides outside the gene matches: 12. The CDR3 consists of 17 residues. The sample was PBMCs, taken around atezolizumab (anti-PD-L1) treatment. The chain employs TRBV7-9 and TRBJ1-1; 7 bases are a match to TRBD1. This TCR derives from a man aged 60 to 75 with urothelial cancer. This CDR3 is CASSLSPWYRGYTEAFF. As DNA, the CDR3 is TGTGCCAGCAGCTTAAGTCCCTGGTACAGGGGATACACTGAAGCTTTCTTT.